This T cell receptor (beta chain) is drawn from a study of shared clonotypes between healthy human individuals. Assay used: immunoSEQ multiplex PCR; TCRdb lists only in-frame clones, some missing. Among some 550,000 clones listed, approximately 97% were seen once. V lost 5 bases and J 5 bases, leaving 3 bases between the germline ends. Germline V gene lookup returns CDR1 MNHEY and CDR2 SVGAGI. This CDR3 is built from 11 residues. The study drew its donors from healthy HIV-negative adults without recent acute infections or vaccinations. There were only Caucasian adults among the donors, and all lived in Nashville, Tennessee.

Sequencing used naive CD4+ T cells sorted from blood. Subset meaning: CD45RA+ positively selected. The chain uses TRBV6-5 and TRBJ1-4; D is uncertain. This TCR was recovered from a woman in her 30s in good health. CDR3 nucleotides: TGTGCCAGCAGTGAGAATGAAAAACTGTTTTTT. Its protein is CASSENEKLFF.